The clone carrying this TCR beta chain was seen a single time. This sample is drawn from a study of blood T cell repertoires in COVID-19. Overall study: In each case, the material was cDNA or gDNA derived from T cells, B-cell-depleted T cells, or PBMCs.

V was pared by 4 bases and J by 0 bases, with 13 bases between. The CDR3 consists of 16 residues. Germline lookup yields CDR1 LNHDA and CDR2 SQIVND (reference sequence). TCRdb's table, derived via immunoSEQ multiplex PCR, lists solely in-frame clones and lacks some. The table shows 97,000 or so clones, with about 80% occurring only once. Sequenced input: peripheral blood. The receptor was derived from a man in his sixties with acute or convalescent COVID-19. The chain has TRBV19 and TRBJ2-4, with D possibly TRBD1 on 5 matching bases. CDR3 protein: CASSNTGVIAKNIQYF. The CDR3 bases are TGTGCCAGTAGTAACACAGGAGTTATAGCCAAAAACATTCAGTACTTC.